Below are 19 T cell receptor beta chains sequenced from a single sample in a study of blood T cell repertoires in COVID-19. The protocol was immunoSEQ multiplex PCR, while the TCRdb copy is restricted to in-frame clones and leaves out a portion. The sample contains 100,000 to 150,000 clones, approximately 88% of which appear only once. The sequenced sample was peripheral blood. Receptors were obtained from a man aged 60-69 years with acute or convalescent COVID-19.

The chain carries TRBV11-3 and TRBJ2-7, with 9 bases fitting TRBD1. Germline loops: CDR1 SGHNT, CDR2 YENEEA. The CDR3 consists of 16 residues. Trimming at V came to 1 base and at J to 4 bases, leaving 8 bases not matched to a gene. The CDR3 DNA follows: TGTGCCAGCAGCTTAGGCCCCCCTGACAGGGGGTACGAGCAGTACTTC. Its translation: CASSLGPPDRGYEQYF. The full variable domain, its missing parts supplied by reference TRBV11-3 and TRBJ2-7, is EAGVVQSPRYKIIEKKQPVAFWCNPISGHNTLYWYLQNLGQGPELLIRYENEEAVDDSQLPKDRFSAERLKGVDSTLKIQPAELGDSAVYLCASSLGPPDRGYEQYFGPGTRLTVT.

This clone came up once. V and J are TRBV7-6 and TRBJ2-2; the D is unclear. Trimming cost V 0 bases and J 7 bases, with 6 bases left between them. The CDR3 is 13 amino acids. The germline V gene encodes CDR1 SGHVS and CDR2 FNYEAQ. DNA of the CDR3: TGTGCCAGCAGCTTAGCGCTGAGCGGGGAGCTGTTTTTT. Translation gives CASSLALSGELFF.

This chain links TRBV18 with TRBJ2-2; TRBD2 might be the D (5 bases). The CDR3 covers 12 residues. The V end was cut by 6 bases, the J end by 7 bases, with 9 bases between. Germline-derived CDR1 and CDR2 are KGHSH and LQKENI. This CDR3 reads CASSQTNGELFF. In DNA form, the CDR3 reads TGTGCCAGCTCCCAGACTAACGGGGAGCTGTTTTTT.

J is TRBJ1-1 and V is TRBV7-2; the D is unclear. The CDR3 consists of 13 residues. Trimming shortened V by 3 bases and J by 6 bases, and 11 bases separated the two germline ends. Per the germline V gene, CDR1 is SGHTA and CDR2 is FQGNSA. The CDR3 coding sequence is TGTGCCAGCAGCTTCCCTGGCAGGTCTGAAGCTTTCTTT. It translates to CASSFPGRSEAFF.

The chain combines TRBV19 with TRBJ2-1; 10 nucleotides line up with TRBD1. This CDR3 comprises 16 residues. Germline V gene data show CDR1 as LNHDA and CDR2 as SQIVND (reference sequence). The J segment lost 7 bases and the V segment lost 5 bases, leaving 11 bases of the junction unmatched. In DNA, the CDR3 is TGTGCCAGTAGTGAACGGACAGGGGGATTATGGAATGAGCAGTTCTTC. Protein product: CASSERTGGLWNEQFF.

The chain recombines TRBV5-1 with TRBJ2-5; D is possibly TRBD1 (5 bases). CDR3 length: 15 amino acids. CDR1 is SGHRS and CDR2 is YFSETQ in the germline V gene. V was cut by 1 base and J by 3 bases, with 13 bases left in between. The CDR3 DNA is TGCGCCAGCAGCTTGTGGGGCAGGGTTGAAGAGACCCAGTACTTC. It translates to CASSLWGRVEETQYF. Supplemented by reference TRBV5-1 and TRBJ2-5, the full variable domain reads KAGVTQTPRYLIKTRGQQVTLSCSPISGHRSVSWYQQTPGQGLQFLFEYFSETQRNKGNFPGRFSGRQFSNSRSEMNVSTLELGDSALYLCASSLWGRVEETQYFGPGTRLLVL.

CDR3 nucleotide sequence: TGTGCCAGTAGTAGACAGAATGAGCAGTTCTTC. This gives the protein CASSRQNEQFF. This chain joins TRBV19 and TRBJ2-1, with D maybe TRBD1 (5 bases). CDR1 and CDR2 (germline): LNHDA, SQIVND (reference sequence). Trimming removed 4 bases from V and 7 bases from J, with 5 bases in between. The CDR3 extends over 11 amino acids.

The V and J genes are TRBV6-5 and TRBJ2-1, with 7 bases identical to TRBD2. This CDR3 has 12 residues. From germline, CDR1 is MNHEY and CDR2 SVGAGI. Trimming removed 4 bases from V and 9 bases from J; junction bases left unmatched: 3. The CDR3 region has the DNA TGTGCCAGCAGTTTAGCGGGCGGTGAGCAGTTCTTC. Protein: CASSLAGGEQFF.

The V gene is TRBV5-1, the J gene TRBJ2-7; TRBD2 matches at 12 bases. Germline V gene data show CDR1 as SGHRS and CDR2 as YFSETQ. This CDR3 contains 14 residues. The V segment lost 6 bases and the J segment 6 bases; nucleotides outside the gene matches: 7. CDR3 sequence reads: CASTPLAGGREQYF. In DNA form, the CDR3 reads TGCGCCAGCACCCCGCTAGCGGGGGGGCGCGAGCAGTACTTC.

CDR3 coding DNA: TGCGCCAGCAGCTTGAGAGGGACAGGGGGGCAACTCACCGGGGAGCTGTTTTTT. Translated, it gives CASSLRGTGGQLTGELFF. The J gene is TRBJ2-2, the V gene TRBV5-1; the match to TRBD1 covers 11 bases. This CDR3 contains 18 residues. CDR1 and CDR2 from the germline V gene are SGHRS and YFSETQ. V lost 1 base to trimming and J lost 4 bases; unmatched junction nucleotides: 9.

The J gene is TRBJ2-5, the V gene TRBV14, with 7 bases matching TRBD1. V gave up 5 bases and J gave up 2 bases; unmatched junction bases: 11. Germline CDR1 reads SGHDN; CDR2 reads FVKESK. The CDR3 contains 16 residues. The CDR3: CASSFLGQRSQETQYF. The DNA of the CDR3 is TGTGCCAGCAGCTTTCTGGGACAGAGGTCGCAAGAGACCCAGTACTTC.

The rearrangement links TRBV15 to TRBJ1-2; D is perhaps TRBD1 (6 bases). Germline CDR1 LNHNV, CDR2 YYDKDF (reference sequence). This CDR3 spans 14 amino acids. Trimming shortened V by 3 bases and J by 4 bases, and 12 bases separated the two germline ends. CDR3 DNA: TGTGCCACCAGCAGCCCACAGGGATCCTATGGCTACACCTTC. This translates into CATSSPQGSYGYTF.

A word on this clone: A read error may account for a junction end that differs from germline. CDR3 loop: CTTLDSRQDTTGANSNQPQHF. The CDR3 bases are TGCACCACCTTAGACAGCCGACAAGATACGACGGGTGCAAATAGCAATCAGCCCCAGCATTTT. The chain is built from TRBV19 and TRBJ1-5; the D gene is possibly TRBD1 (5 bases). CDR3 length: 21 residues. Germline V CDR1 and CDR2: LNHDA, SQIVND (reference sequence). Full variable domain (remainder filled in from reference TRBV19 and TRBJ1-5): DGGITQSPKYLFRKEGQNVTLSCEQNLNHDAMYWYRQDPGQGLRLIYYSQIVNDFQKGDIAEGYSVSREKKESFPLTVTSAQKNPTAFYLCTTLDSRQDTTGANSNQPQHFGDGTRLSIL.

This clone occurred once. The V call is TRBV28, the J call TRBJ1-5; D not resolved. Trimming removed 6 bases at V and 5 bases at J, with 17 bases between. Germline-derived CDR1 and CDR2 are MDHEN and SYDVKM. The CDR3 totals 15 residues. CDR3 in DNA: TGTGCCAGCAGCCCTCTTTTCGGGGAGTATCAGCCCCAGCATTTT. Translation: CASSPLFGEYQPQHF.

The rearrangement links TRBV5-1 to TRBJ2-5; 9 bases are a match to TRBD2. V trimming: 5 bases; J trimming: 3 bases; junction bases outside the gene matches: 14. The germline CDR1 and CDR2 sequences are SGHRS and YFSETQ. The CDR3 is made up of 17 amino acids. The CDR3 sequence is CASRGNRREGSEETQYF. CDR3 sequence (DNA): TGCGCCAGCAGGGGAAATAGGCGGGAGGGCTCCGAAGAGACCCAGTACTTC.

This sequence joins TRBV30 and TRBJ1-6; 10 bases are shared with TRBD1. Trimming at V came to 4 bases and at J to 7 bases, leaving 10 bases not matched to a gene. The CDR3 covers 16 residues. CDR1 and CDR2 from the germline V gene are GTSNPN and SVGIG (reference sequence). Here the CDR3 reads CAWTPGQGRWNSPLHF. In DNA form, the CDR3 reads TGTGCCTGGACGCCGGGACAGGGGCGGTGGAATTCACCCCTCCACTTT.

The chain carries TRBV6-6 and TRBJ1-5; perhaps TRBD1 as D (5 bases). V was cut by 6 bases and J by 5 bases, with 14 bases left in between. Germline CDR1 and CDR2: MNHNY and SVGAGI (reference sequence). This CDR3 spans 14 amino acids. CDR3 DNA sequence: TGTGCCAGCAGATTGAGACAGAGAGATCAGCCCCAGCATTTT. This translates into CASRLRQRDQPQHF.

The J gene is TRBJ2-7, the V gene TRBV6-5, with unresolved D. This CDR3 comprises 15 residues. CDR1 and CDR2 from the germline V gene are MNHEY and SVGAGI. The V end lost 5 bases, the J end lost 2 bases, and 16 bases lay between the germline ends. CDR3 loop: CASSNFRHATYEQYF. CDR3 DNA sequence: TGTGCCAGCAGTAATTTCCGACACGCTACCTACGAGCAGTACTTC.

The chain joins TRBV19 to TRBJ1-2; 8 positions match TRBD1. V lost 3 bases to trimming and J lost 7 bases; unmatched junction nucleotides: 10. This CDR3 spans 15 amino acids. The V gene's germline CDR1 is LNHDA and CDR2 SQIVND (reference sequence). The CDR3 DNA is TGTGCCAGTAGTATTCGACAGGGGAGTGGAGTTGGCTACACCTTC. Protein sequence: CASSIRQGSGVGYTF.